One sample yielded the 32 T cell receptor beta chains listed below, sequenced in a study of blood T cell repertoires in COVID-19. The data were produced by immunoSEQ multiplex PCR, yet TCRdb's version contains in-frame clones alone and is incomplete. The sample lists about 110,000 clones, approximately 82% occurring once. The sample comprised peripheral blood. The receptors come from a woman older than 75 with acute or convalescent COVID-19.

This clone has only a few counts. The rearrangement links TRBV6-2 or TRBV6-3 to TRBJ2-4; D is ambiguous. From germline, CDR1 is MNHEY and CDR2 SVGEGT. V was shortened by 3 bases and J by 0 bases, with 12 bases between the two germline ends. CDR3 length: 16 residues. The CDR3 sequence: CASSYSLRIAKNIQYF. In DNA, the CDR3 is TGTGCCAGCAGTTATAGCCTTCGGATAGCCAAAAACATTCAGTACTTC.

This chain joins TRBV7-2 and TRBJ1-2; D remains ambiguous. The CDR3 totals 13 residues. Trimming shortened V by 3 bases and J by 4 bases, and 9 bases separated the two germline ends. The germline CDR1 and CDR2 sequences are SGHTA and FQGNSA. Here the CDR3 reads CASSFSETYGYTF. Here the CDR3 DNA reads TGTGCCAGCAGCTTTAGCGAAACCTATGGCTACACCTTC.

This clone came up a few times. V is TRBV6-1 and J is TRBJ1-1; tentative D call: TRBD1 (6 bases). V lost 1 base and J 11 bases, leaving 23 bases between the germline ends. Per the germline V gene, CDR1 is MNHNS and CDR2 is SASEGT. The CDR3 length is 16 residues. The CDR3, as DNA: TGTGCCAGCAGTGAAGATGGTTACAGGGAATCGAGCGTGGCTTTCTTT. Translated: CASSEDGYRESSVAFF.

This clone has just a few counts. This sequence joins TRBV9 and TRBJ1-5; no clear D. The germline V gene encodes CDR1 SGDLS and CDR2 YYNGEE. V was shortened by 1 base and J by 2 bases, with 10 bases between the two germline ends. This CDR3 is 15 amino acids long. The CDR3 protein is CASSVSGGGNQPQHF. In DNA, the CDR3 is TGTGCCAGCAGCGTATCCGGCGGTGGCAATCAGCCCCAGCATTTT. Full variable domain (missing parts from reference TRBV9 and TRBJ1-5): DSGVTQTPKHLITATGQRVTLRCSPRSGDLSVYWYQQSLDQGLQFLIQYYNGEERAKGNILERFSAQQFPDLHSELNLSSLELGDSALYFCASSVSGGGNQPQHFGDGTRLSIL.

This rearrangement joins TRBV3-1 (or the pseudogene TRBV3-2) to TRBJ2-5; weak D call: TRBD1 (6 bases). This CDR3 has 14 amino acids. Germline CDR1 reads LGHDT; CDR2 reads YNNKEL (reference sequence). Trimming took 1 base from V and 3 from J, leaving 9 bases between them. The CDR3 loop is CASSQVRGKETQYF. CDR3 DNA: TGTGCCAGCAGCCAAGTAAGGGGGAAAGAGACCCAGTACTTC.

The rearrangement uses TRBV4-3 and TRBJ2-1, with TRBD2 as a possible D gene (6 bases). In germline, CDR1 is LGHNA, CDR2 YSLEER. The CDR3 is 15 amino acids. V dropped 0 bases and J dropped 6 bases, with 12 bases sitting between them. DNA of the CDR3: TGCGCCAGCAGCCAAGAACCGGGGACTTCCAATGAGCAGTTCTTC. Protein product: CASSQEPGTSNEQFF.

This clone was observed once. The rearrangement links TRBV10-1 to TRBJ2-5, with TRBD2 as a possible D gene (6 bases). CDR3 length: 15 residues. Germline V gene sequence: CDR1 WNHNN, CDR2 SYGVQD (reference sequence). V dropped 1 base and J dropped 4 bases, with 13 bases sitting between them. The CDR3 reads CASSEFEGGRETQYF. DNA for the CDR3: TGCGCCAGCAGTGAGTTCGAGGGAGGTCGAGAGACCCAGTACTTC.

V and J are TRBV5-8 and TRBJ2-5, with D possibly matching TRBD1 (6 bases). Germline CDR1 reads SGHTS; CDR2 reads YDEGEE. V lost 4 bases to trimming and J lost 5 bases, with 12 bases between them. This CDR3 has 13 amino acids. The DNA for the CDR3 is TGTGCCAGCAGCCCGGGACATGCGGAGACCCAGTACTTC. It specifies CASSPGHAETQYF. Drawing the rest from reference TRBV5-8 and TRBJ2-5, the complete variable domain is EAGVTQSPTHLIKTRGQQATLRCSPISGHTSVYWYQQALGLGLQFLLWYDEGEERNRGNFPPRFSGRQFPNYSSELNVNALELEDSALYLCASSPGHAETQYFGPGTRLLVL.

V usage is TRBV28 and J usage is TRBJ2-1; D perhaps matches TRBD1 (5 bases). Germline V lookup: CDR1 MDHEN, CDR2 SYDVKM. The V end lost 6 bases, the J end lost 9 bases, and 21 bases lay between the germline ends. CDR3 length equals 15 residues. The CDR3 sequence is CASSPLGWWGGEQFF. The CDR3 DNA reads as TGTGCCAGCAGCCCCCTGGGATGGTGGGGCGGTGAGCAGTTCTTC.

This rearrangement joins TRBV11-2 to TRBJ1-4; D gene uncertain. Germline CDR1 is SGHAT and CDR2 is FQNNGV. This CDR3 spans 14 amino acids. V shed 5 bases and J shed 8 bases, with 15 bases lying between them. CDR3 bases: TGTGCCAGCAGCCCAATTCGAAGGCGGGAAAAACTGTTTTTT. Encoded protein: CASSPIRRREKLFF.

The V call is TRBV27, the J call TRBJ2-7; 8 bases map to TRBD1. The CDR3 is made up of 14 amino acids. V gave up 7 bases and J gave up 3 bases; unmatched junction bases: 8. The germline CDR1 and CDR2 sequences are MNHEY and SMNVEV (reference sequence). The CDR3 loop reads CASTSWTGNYEQYF. The CDR3 DNA sequence: TGTGCCAGCACCTCCTGGACAGGGAACTACGAGCAGTACTTC.

The chain carries TRBV28 and TRBJ1-1; TRBD1 aligns across 10 bases. V lost 5 bases and J lost 1; bases outside the gene matches: 10. Looked up from germline, CDR1 is MDHEN and CDR2 is SYDVKM. The CDR3 has 17 amino acids. The CDR3 DNA sequence: TGTGCCAGCAGTCGAAGACGACAGGGGGCTGGGAACACTGAAGCTTTCTTT. It codes for CASSRRRQGAGNTEAFF.

This clone was counted only a few times. The J gene is TRBJ1-2, the V gene TRBV27; no clear D gene. Looked up from germline, CDR1 is MNHEY and CDR2 is SMNVEV (reference sequence). The CDR3 has 15 residues. Trimming pared 5 bases from V and 2 bases from J, leaving 15 bases between. In nucleotides, the CDR3 is TGTGCCAGCAGTCCTTCCCCCCGCGGGAACTATGGCTACACCTTC. Protein product: CASSPSPRGNYGYTF.

The chain is built from TRBV5-4 and TRBJ2-7; 8 bases fit TRBD1. With V trimmed by 4 bases and J by 3 bases, 6 bases remained unmatched. Germline CDR1 SGHNT, CDR2 YYREEE (reference sequence). The CDR3 loop spans 14 amino acids. In nucleotides, the CDR3 is TGTGCCAGCAGCATTCAGGGGGCGGACTACGAGCAGTACTTC. This sequence encodes CASSIQGADYEQYF.

The chain joins TRBV5-1 to TRBJ2-2, with 10 bases fitting TRBD2. Losses at the gene ends were 0 bases for V and 4 bases for J; bases not matched to a gene: 9. CDR1 and CDR2 (germline): SGHRS, YFSETQ. The CDR3 loop spans 18 amino acids. Written as DNA, the CDR3 is TGCGCCAGCAGCTTGGTTAGCGGGAGGACGGTGTTCACCGGGGAGCTGTTTTTT. Residues: CASSLVSGRTVFTGELFF.

This clone was counted a few times. The genes are TRBV7-2 and TRBJ2-5; 10 bases line up with TRBD2. This CDR3 has 15 amino acids. Germline lookup yields CDR1 SGHTA and CDR2 FQGNSA. V shed 4 bases, J shed 4 bases, and the junction held 6 bases outside the gene matches. CDR3 nucleotide sequence: TGTGCCAGCAGCTATTGGGCTAGCGGGGGAGAGACCCAGTACTTC. Its protein product is CASSYWASGGETQYF. Filled out from reference TRBV7-2 and TRBJ2-5, the complete variable domain reads GAGVSQSPSNKVTEKGKDVELRCDPISGHTALYWYRQSLGQGLEFLIYFQGNSAPDKSGLPSDRFSAERTGGSVSTLTIQRTQQEDSAVYLCASSYWASGGETQYFGPGTRLLVL.

This clone was counted once. This chain connects TRBV7-2 to TRBJ2-7; TRBD2 aligns across 14 bases. Germline V gene data show CDR1 as SGHTA and CDR2 as FQGNSA. V was pared by 1 base and J by 3 bases, with 2 bases of the junction left unmatched. The CDR3 is made up of 16 amino acids. The CDR3 region has the DNA TGTGCCAGCAGCTTAGAAGGGACTAGCGGGAGCTACGAGCAGTACTTC. Protein: CASSLEGTSGSYEQYF. The full variable domain, its missing parts supplied by reference TRBV7-2 and TRBJ2-7, is GAGVSQSPSNKVTEKGKDVELRCDPISGHTALYWYRQSLGQGLEFLIYFQGNSAPDKSGLPSDRFSAERTGGSVSTLTIQRTQQEDSAVYLCASSLEGTSGSYEQYFGPGTRLTVT.

This clone occurred once. In nucleotides, the CDR3 is TGTGCCAGCAGTGCCGGGCAGGGAGGAATTGAACAGCCCCAGCATTTT. Its protein is CASSAGQGGIEQPQHF. The chain couples TRBV6-1 to TRBJ1-5; perhaps TRBD1 as D (5 bases). CDR3 length: 16 amino acids. Germline V CDR1 and CDR2: MNHNS, SASEGT. V was shortened by 4 bases and J by 7 bases, with 20 bases between the two germline ends.

J is TRBJ2-5 and V is TRBV11-2, with TRBD1 matching over 10 bases. The CDR3 extends over 17 amino acids. Unmatched junction bases numbered 9, after V lost 0 bases and J lost 5 bases. Germline values: CDR1 SGHAT, CDR2 FQNNGV. This CDR3 reads CASSLEVGTGEVETQYF. CDR3 in DNA: TGTGCCAGCAGCTTAGAGGTTGGGACAGGGGAGGTGGAGACCCAGTACTTC.

The J gene is TRBJ2-7, the V gene TRBV2; TRBD1 might be the D (6 bases). The V gene's germline CDR1 is SNHLY and CDR2 FYNNEI. This CDR3 region has 14 residues. Trimming shortened V by 2 bases and J by 1 base, and 9 bases separated the two germline ends. The CDR3 bases are TGTGCCAGCAGTGAATTCGGACAGTCCTACGAGCAGTACTTC. Translation: CASSEFGQSYEQYF.

V gene TRBV18 combines with J gene TRBJ2-5; TRBD1 aligns across 8 bases. The CDR3 totals 15 residues. V gave up 6 bases and J gave up 6 bases; unmatched junction bases: 12. Germline V gene sequence: CDR1 KGHSH, CDR2 LQKENI. The CDR3 DNA follows: TGTGCCAGCTCGCCGCAGGGACAGGCGTGGAAGACCCAGTACTTC. Translation gives CASSPQGQAWKTQYF.

This clone was observed once. J is TRBJ2-6 and V is TRBV6-5; D gene ambiguous. Germline V gene data show CDR1 as MNHEY and CDR2 as SVGAGI. CDR3 length: 14 amino acids. Between the trimmed V and J ends, which lost 6 bases and 5 bases, there was a span of 11 bases. The CDR3 sequence is CASSLRVRANVLTF. For the CDR3, the DNA is TGTGCCAGCAGCCTCCGAGTTAGGGCCAACGTCCTGACTTTC.

This clone was counted only a few times. The chain recombines TRBV6-2 or TRBV6-3 with TRBJ1-1, with D perhaps TRBD1 (6 bases). Trimming cost V 2 bases and J 0 bases, with 19 bases left between them. The CDR3 runs 18 residues. CDR1 and CDR2 from the germline V gene are MNHEY and SVGEGT. In DNA, the CDR3 is TGTGCCAGCAGTTACGGGATGAACAGGGCCCTCATGAACACTGAAGCTTTCTTT. Amino acids: CASSYGMNRALMNTEAFF.

The chain links TRBV5-1 to TRBJ2-3; TRBD2 aligns across 12 bases. The CDR3 sequence is 15 residues long. With V trimmed by 4 bases and J by 5 bases, 5 bases remained unmatched. From germline, CDR1 is SGHRS and CDR2 YFSETQ. The CDR3 sequence is CASSQTSGGGDTQYF. CDR3 sequence (DNA): TGCGCCAGCAGCCAGACTAGCGGGGGAGGAGATACGCAGTATTTT. Drawing the rest from reference TRBV5-1 and TRBJ2-3, the complete variable domain is KAGVTQTPRYLIKTRGQQVTLSCSPISGHRSVSWYQQTPGQGLQFLFEYFSETQRNKGNFPGRFSGRQFSNSRSEMNVSTLELGDSALYLCASSQTSGGGDTQYFGPGTRLTVL.

J is TRBJ2-5 and V is TRBV3-1 (or the pseudogene TRBV3-2), with 7 nucleotides matching TRBD2. The CDR3 totals 14 residues. V was clipped by 7 bases and J by 5 bases; unmatched bases: 10. Looked up from germline, CDR1 is LGHDT and CDR2 is YNNKEL (reference sequence). The CDR3 is CASTSAGVGETQYF. The CDR3 region has the DNA TGTGCCAGCACCTCGGCGGGAGTAGGCGAGACCCAGTACTTC.

This chain joins TRBV7-3 and TRBJ2-2; TRBD1 matches 8 bases. CDR1 and CDR2 (germline): SGHTA, FQGTGA. This CDR3 has 14 residues. V shed 5 bases, J shed 4 bases, and the junction held 3 bases outside the gene matches. CDR3 coding DNA: TGTGCCAGCAGCATGACAGGGGTCACCGGGGAGCTGTTTTTT. Translated, it gives CASSMTGVTGELFF. Full variable domain (remainder filled in from reference TRBV7-3 and TRBJ2-2): GAGVSQTPSNKVTEKGKYVELRCDPISGHTALYWYRQSLGQGPEFLIYFQGTGAADDSGLPNDRFFAVRPEGSVSTLKIQRTERGDSAVYLCASSMTGVTGELFFGEGSRLTVL.

This clone was found a few times. The chain uses TRBV19 and TRBJ1-2; a weak D match, TRBD1 (6 bases). CDR1 LNHDA and CDR2 SQIVND come from the germline V gene (reference sequence). The CDR3 totals 14 residues. V was trimmed by 3 bases and J by 8 bases, leaving 16 bases between them. The chain's CDR3 is CASSIPDRREGYTF. The CDR3 DNA reads as TGTGCCAGTAGTATCCCCGACAGGCGCGAGGGCTACACCTTC.

The V gene is TRBV7-2, the J gene TRBJ1-1; tentative D call: TRBD1 (6 bases). V lost 0 bases and J lost 5, with 10 bases in between. There are 14 residues in the CDR3. CDR1 SGHTA and CDR2 FQGNSA come from the germline V gene. The CDR3 loop is CASSLASGVTEAFF. Here the CDR3 DNA reads TGTGCCAGCAGCTTAGCGTCAGGGGTAACTGAAGCTTTCTTT.

This clone was detected once. This rearrangement joins TRBV28 to TRBJ2-7; TRBD2 might be the D (6 bases). The germline CDR1 and CDR2 sequences are MDHEN and SYDVKM. Trimming left V 11 bases short and J 2 bases short, with 13 bases between. CDR3 size: 12 residues. DNA for the CDR3: TGTGCCGCATTTGCGGGGCCCTACGAGCAGTACTTC. Amino acid sequence: CAAFAGPYEQYF.

The genes are TRBV20-1 and TRBJ2-5, with 11 bases identical to TRBD1. J lost 6 bases, V lost 3 bases, and 3 bases had no gene match. The germline CDR1 and CDR2 sequences are DFQATT and SNEGSKA (reference sequence). The CDR3 sequence is 13 residues long. CDR3 coding DNA: TGCAGTGCTAGTAGGACAGGGGGCCAGACCCAGTACTTC. This translates into CSASRTGGQTQYF.

CDR3 protein: CASSSSGPRGQPQHF. The CDR3 coding sequence is TGTGCCAGCAGTTCATCCGGGCCGCGGGGGCAGCCCCAGCATTTT. The chain combines TRBV28 with TRBJ1-5; D is perhaps TRBD1 (5 bases). CDR3 length equals 15 residues. The germline CDR1 and CDR2 sequences are MDHEN and SYDVKM. Trimming removed 4 bases from V and 7 bases from J, with 17 bases in between.

V and J are TRBV5-1 and TRBJ1-6; D may be TRBD1 (5 bases). The germline V and J ends were trimmed by 0 bases and 0 bases, with 10 bases remaining between them. CDR1 is SGHRS, CDR2 YFSETQ, per germline. The CDR3 runs to 17 residues. As DNA, the CDR3 is TGCGCCAGCAGCTTGGCCGGCGACAGCTCCTATAATTCACCCCTCCACTTT. It encodes CASSLAGDSSYNSPLHF.